This T cell receptor beta chain was retrieved from a study of CD8 T cells in cerebrospinal fluid in Alzheimer's disease. CSF cells were profiled by 10X single-cell V(D)J and 5' expression. TCRdb reanalyzed the 10x single-cell sequencing reads, giving one entry per CDR3 protein sequence and no DNA. Across roughly 1,500 distinct CDR3 sequences, the top ten clones capture 9.5% to 13% of the sample. Judged by frequency, this clonotype is medium-sized (0.01 to 0.1%). The origin of this receptor is a human donor in good health. Source material: cerebrospinal fluid.

The CDR3 protein is CASTLMGGTEAFF. The J gene is TRBJ1-1, the V gene TRBV3-1; TCRdb proposes TRBD1, but this gene call is untestable without DNA. CDR3 length: 13 amino acids. CDR1 and CDR2 (germline): LGHDT, YNNKEL (reference sequence). Full variable domain (rest looked up from reference TRBV3-1 and TRBJ1-1): DTAVSQTPKYLVTQMGNDKSIKCEQNLGHDTMYWYKQDSKKFLKIMFSYNNKELIINETVPNRFSPKSPDKAHLNLHINSLELGDSAVYFCASTLMGGTEAFFGQGTRLTVV.